This T cell receptor (beta chain) was identified during a study of blood T cell repertoires in COVID-19. V trimming: 0 bases; J trimming: 7 bases; junction bases outside the gene matches: 4. Germline assignment: CDR1 MNHNS and CDR2 SASEGT. The CDR3 totals 15 residues. The protocol was immunoSEQ multiplex PCR, while the TCRdb copy is restricted to in-frame clones and leaves out a portion. This table has tens of thousands of clones, about four fifths appearing once. The sequenced material came from peripheral blood. The chain combines TRBV6-1 with TRBJ2-1, with 9 bases aligning to TRBD2. The sequence was obtained from a human donor in a cohort sampled during active COVID-19. CDR3 protein: CASSEALAGRNEQFF. For the CDR3, the DNA is TGTGCCAGCAGTGAAGCGCTAGCGGGGAGGAATGAGCAGTTCTTC.